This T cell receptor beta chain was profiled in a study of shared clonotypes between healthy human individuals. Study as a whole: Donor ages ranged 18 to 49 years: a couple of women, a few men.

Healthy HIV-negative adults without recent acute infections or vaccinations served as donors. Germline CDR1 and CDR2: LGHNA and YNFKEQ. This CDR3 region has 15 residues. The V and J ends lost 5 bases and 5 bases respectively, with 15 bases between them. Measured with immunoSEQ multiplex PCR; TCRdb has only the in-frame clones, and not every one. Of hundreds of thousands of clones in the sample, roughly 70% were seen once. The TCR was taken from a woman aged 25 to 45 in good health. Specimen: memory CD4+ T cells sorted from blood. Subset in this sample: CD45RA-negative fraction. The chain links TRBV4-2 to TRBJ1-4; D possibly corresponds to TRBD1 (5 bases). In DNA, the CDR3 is TGTGCCAGCAGCTTGGATCCGGGACCGAATGAAAAACTGTTTTTT. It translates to CASSLDPGPNEKLFF.